These 3 T cell receptor beta chains originate from one sample sequenced in a study of T cell changes during pregnancy in multiple sclerosis. Sequenced by immunoSEQ multiplex PCR; TCRdb stores in-frame clones only, minus some. The table lists tens of thousands of clones, 80% to 95% of them singletons, with less than 0.6% in the top ten. The sequencing here drew on CD4+ T cells from peripheral blood mononuclear cells, taken in the second trimester of pregnancy. All receptors come from a female donor with multiple sclerosis, enrolled in a pregnancy study.

V gene TRBV6-1 combines with J gene TRBJ1-5, with 8 bases identical to TRBD1. Germline loops: CDR1 MNHNS, CDR2 SASEGT. CDR3 length: 14 residues. Trimming removed 5 bases from V and 2 bases from J; junction bases left unmatched: 2. Here the CDR3 reads CASSPTGGNQPQHF. CDR3 nucleotides: TGTGCCAGCAGTCCGACAGGGGGCAATCAGCCCCAGCATTTT.

The chain has TRBV25-1 and TRBJ1-6; D is ambiguous. The V end was cut by 3 bases, the J end by 4 bases, with 10 bases between. The CDR3 contains 15 residues. CDR1 MGHDK and CDR2 SYGVNS come from the germline V gene. CDR3 sequence: CASSDTVAYNSPLHF. DNA of the CDR3: TGTGCCAGCAGTGATACAGTCGCATATAATTCACCCCTCCACTTT.

The genes are TRBV10-3 and TRBJ2-1; the match to TRBD2 covers 9 bases. The CDR3 totals 22 residues. The V gene end was trimmed by 7 bases and the J gene end by 4 bases; junction bases not matched to a gene: 29. Germline V gene sequence: CDR1 ENHRY, CDR2 SYGVKD. CDR3 in DNA: TGTGCCATCACTGAACAACCCTCCCTGTTTAGTAGGCTAGCGGGGCATTACAATGAGCAGTTCTTC. It is translated as CAITEQPSLFSRLAGHYNEQFF.